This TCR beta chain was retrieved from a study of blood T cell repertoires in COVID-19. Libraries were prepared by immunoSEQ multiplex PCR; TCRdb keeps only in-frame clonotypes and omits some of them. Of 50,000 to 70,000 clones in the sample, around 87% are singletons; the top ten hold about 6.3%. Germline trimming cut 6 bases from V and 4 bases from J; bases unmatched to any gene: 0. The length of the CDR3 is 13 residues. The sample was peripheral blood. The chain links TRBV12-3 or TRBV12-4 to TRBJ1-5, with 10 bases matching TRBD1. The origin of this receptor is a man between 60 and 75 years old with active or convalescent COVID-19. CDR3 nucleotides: TGTGCCAGCAGGGGACAGGGGAATCAGCCCCAGCATTTT. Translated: CASRGQGNQPQHF.